The 25 T cell receptor beta chains below come from one sample, sequenced in a study of shared clonotypes between healthy human individuals. TCRdb's table, derived via immunoSEQ multiplex PCR, lists solely in-frame clones and lacks some. The data hold 2 million to 2.5 million clones, with approximately 93% observed a single time. The sequenced sample was naive CD4+ T cells from PBMCs. Subset given: CD45RA+ positively selected. The receptors come from a man aged 18 to 29 in good health. Some clones in this sample may be carry-over from other donors' samples.

The genes are TRBV28 and TRBJ1-5; D gene ambiguous. This CDR3 contains 13 residues. Trimming left V 5 bases short and J 6 bases short, with 11 bases between. The germline V gene encodes CDR1 MDHEN and CDR2 SYDVKM. CDR3 amino acids: CASSPGLVQPQHF. For the CDR3, the DNA is TGTGCCAGCAGTCCAGGTTTAGTTCAGCCCCAGCATTTT.

Remarks on this clone: Other DNA sequences from this sample encode an identical CDR3 as well. The genes are TRBV5-1 and TRBJ1-2; 7 positions agree with TRBD1. CDR1 is SGHRS and CDR2 is YFSETQ in the germline V gene. The CDR3 runs to 15 residues. Unmatched junction bases numbered 2, after V lost 0 bases and J lost 0 bases. CDR3 DNA: TGCGCCAGCAGCTTGGAAGGGACAGCTAACTATGGCTACACCTTC. Its translation: CASSLEGTANYGYTF.

The genes are TRBV18 and TRBJ2-3; D is undetermined. The germline V gene encodes CDR1 KGHSH and CDR2 LQKENI. The CDR3 contains 14 residues. Trimming took 5 bases from V and 1 from J, leaving 10 bases between them. The DNA of the CDR3 is TGTGCCAGCTCATCCGCGGATGGCACAGATACGCAGTATTTT. It codes for CASSSADGTDTQYF.

The chain employs TRBV21-1 and TRBJ1-1; TRBD1, the D gene given by the table, was not confirmed from the DNA. TRBV21-1 is designated a pseudogene. The CDR3 length is 16 residues. The CDR3 region is CASSQTQGPKNTEAFF. The CDR3 DNA is TGTGCCAGCAGCCAAACACAGGGGCCGAAGAACACTGAAGCTTTCTTT.

Notes on this clone: The identical CDR3 is also encoded by other nucleotide sequences in the sample. The V call is TRBV18, the J call TRBJ1-1; 7 nucleotides align to TRBD1. Germline lookup yields CDR1 KGHSH and CDR2 LQKENI. The CDR3 length is 14 residues. The V and J ends lost 4 bases and 1 base, in that order; junction bases with no gene match: 3. This chain's CDR3 is CASSLNRGNTEAFF. As DNA, the CDR3 is TGTGCCAGCTCACTAAACAGGGGGAACACTGAAGCTTTCTTT.

This chain uses TRBV7-6 with TRBJ2-2; TRBD2 agrees at 8 bases. From germline, CDR1 is SGHVS and CDR2 FNYEAQ. The CDR3 is 17 amino acids. The junction had 12 bases not matched to a gene; V was cut back by 2 bases and J by 7 bases. In DNA, the CDR3 is TGTGCCAGCAGCTTAATTTCCAGCGGGAGTTTAGTCGGGGAGCTGTTTTTT. Amino acid sequence: CASSLISSGSLVGELFF.

The chain uses TRBV28 and TRBJ1-6; no definite D call. The CDR3 length is 11 residues. V lost 2 bases to trimming and J lost 14 bases, with 7 bases between them. Looked up from germline, CDR1 is MDHEN and CDR2 is SYDVKM. The CDR3 DNA sequence: TGTGCCAGCAGTTTAGAGGCGTCCCTCCACTTT. This sequence encodes CASSLEASLHF.

The V and J genes are TRBV10-3 and TRBJ2-7, with 11 bases lining up with TRBD2. The junction had 15 bases not matched to a gene; V was cut back by 3 bases and J by 5 bases. Germline assignment: CDR1 ENHRY and CDR2 SYGVKD. There are 18 residues in the CDR3. In DNA form, the CDR3 reads TGTGCCATCAGTGATGCCCCTCGGGCTAGCGGGAGGCTTAACGAGCAGTACTTC. Its translation: CAISDAPRASGRLNEQYF.

Points on this clone: Other nucleotide sequences in the sample specify the same CDR3. The rearrangement joins TRBV5-4 to TRBJ2-7; no clear D gene. The germline V gene encodes CDR1 SGHNT and CDR2 YYREEE (reference sequence). The V end was cut by 4 bases, the J end by 0 bases, with 8 bases between. The CDR3 length is 13 residues. This CDR3 is CASSPGPSYEQYF. For the CDR3, the DNA is TGTGCCAGCAGCCCCGGGCCCTCCTACGAGCAGTACTTC.

A remark on this clone: Sequence at one end of the junction differs from germline and may be a read error. The rearrangement links TRBV7-2 to TRBJ2-7; tentatively, D is TRBD2 (6 bases). The CDR3 loop spans 15 amino acids. Germline-derived CDR1 and CDR2 are SGHTA and FQGNSA. The CDR3 is CVSSPTWRDTYEQYF. CDR3 bases: TGTGTCAGCAGCCCTACCTGGAGGGATACCTACGAGCAGTACTTC.

The chain employs TRBV19 and TRBJ1-2; D gene uncertain. V was shortened by 4 bases and J by 6 bases, with 9 bases between the two germline ends. The V gene's germline CDR1 is LNHDA and CDR2 SQIVND (reference sequence). The CDR3 sequence is 12 residues long. CDR3 in DNA: TGTGCCAGTAGTAGGCAGCTAAATGGCTACACCTTC. Its protein product is CASSRQLNGYTF.

The J gene is TRBJ2-7, the V gene TRBV11-3; no clear D gene. The CDR3 has 11 residues. Trimming shortened V by 5 bases and J by 3 bases, and 5 bases separated the two germline ends. Germline V gene lookup returns CDR1 SGHNT and CDR2 YENEEA. CDR3 nucleotide sequence: TGTGCCAGCAGCGGCGGCTACGAGCAGTACTTC. Translation gives CASSGGYEQYF.

This chain links TRBV7-2 with TRBJ1-2; D uncertain. The CDR3 runs 11 residues. Trimming left V 5 bases short and J 6 bases short, with 7 bases between. Per the germline V gene, CDR1 is SGHTA and CDR2 is FQGNSA. The CDR3 DNA follows: TGTGCCAGCAGCCCCCAAAATGGCTACACCTTC. Translating it yields CASSPQNGYTF.

The chain has TRBV5-6 and TRBJ1-2; possible D gene TRBD1, 5 bases. V was clipped by 6 bases and J by 8 bases, with 14 bases between them. The CDR3 is 12 residues long. The germline gives CDR1 SGHDT, CDR2 YYEEEE. The CDR3 DNA is TGTGCCAGCACTAAAATCCGGGGGGGCTACACCTTC. Protein: CASTKIRGGYTF.

As for this clone: Other DNA sequences in the same sample also yield this CDR3. This chain connects TRBV28 to TRBJ1-2, with 9 positions matching TRBD1. This CDR3 is built from 14 residues. From germline, CDR1 is MDHEN and CDR2 SYDVKM. V lost 6 bases to trimming and J lost 5 bases; unmatched junction nucleotides: 7. CDR3 in DNA: TGTGCCAGCAGCCTCCGGGACAGGGTGTATGGCTACACCTTC. Amino acid sequence: CASSLRDRVYGYTF.

Only a few counts were recorded for this clone. The chain uses TRBV6-5 and TRBJ2-7; 13 bases line up with TRBD2. The V and J ends lost 5 bases and 5 bases, in that order; junction bases with no gene match: 3. From germline, CDR1 is MNHEY and CDR2 SVGAGI. CDR3 length: 14 residues. CDR3 loop: CASSPGTSGNEQYF. The CDR3 coding sequence is TGTGCCAGCAGTCCCGGGACTAGCGGGAACGAGCAGTACTTC.

V is TRBV11-2 and J is TRBJ2-1, with 8 nucleotides matching TRBD2. J was trimmed by 5 bases and V by 1 base; bases with no gene match: 7. Germline V gene lookup returns CDR1 SGHAT and CDR2 FQNNGV. This CDR3 is built from 16 residues. CDR3 residues: CASSLVGGRTNNEQFF. The DNA for the CDR3 is TGTGCCAGCAGCTTAGTGGGCGGGAGGACCAACAATGAGCAGTTCTTC. Complete variable domain (other parts from reference TRBV11-2 and TRBJ2-1): EAGVAQSPRYKIIEKRQSVAFWCNPISGHATLYWYQQILGQGPKLLIQFQNNGVVDDSQLPKDRFSAERLKGVDSTLKIQPAKLEDSAVYLCASSLVGGRTNNEQFFGPGTRLTVL.

This clone showed up just a few times. J is TRBJ1-1 and V is TRBV28; unclear D gene. The V end lost 6 bases, the J end lost 5 bases, and 13 bases lay between the germline ends. CDR3 length equals 13 residues. Germline V gene data show CDR1 as MDHEN and CDR2 as SYDVKM. CDR3 nucleotide sequence: TGTGCCAGCAGCCCCACGGGATGGACTGAAGCTTTCTTT. This translates into CASSPTGWTEAFF.

This clone occurred once. CDR3: CASTPRGGRMNTEAFF. The CDR3 nucleotides read TGTGCCAGCACCCCCCGAGGGGGGAGAATGAACACTGAAGCTTTCTTT. The rearrangement joins TRBV7-9 to TRBJ1-1; tentatively, D is TRBD1 (6 bases). Trimming cost V 7 bases and J 0 bases, with 18 bases left between them. Looked up from germline, CDR1 is SEHNR and CDR2 is FQNEAQ (reference sequence). The CDR3 totals 16 residues.

This rearrangement joins TRBV9 to TRBJ2-5; a possible D gene is TRBD2 (6 bases). V lost 4 bases and J 1 base, leaving 26 bases between the germline ends. Germline V gene data show CDR1 as SGDLS and CDR2 as YYNGEE. This CDR3 has 19 amino acids. As DNA, the CDR3 is TGTGCCAGCAGCTCAGCGGGTCCCAAAATAAATGGGTCCCAAGAGACCCAGTACTTC. Protein sequence: CASSSAGPKINGSQETQYF.

The J gene is TRBJ1-4, the V gene TRBV21-1. TRBV21-1 is noted as a pseudogene. The CDR3 spans 15 residues. The DNA of the CDR3 is TGTGCCAGCAGCATAGAGACCGCAACTAATGAAAAACTGTTTTTT. Translating it yields CASSIETATNEKLFF.

This clone was seen more than once but under ten times. This chain links TRBV11-2 with TRBJ2-2; tentatively, D is TRBD2 (5 bases). V lost 4 bases to trimming and J lost 7 bases, with 7 bases between them. Germline loops: CDR1 SGHAT, CDR2 FQNNGV. The CDR3 is made up of 12 amino acids. Here the CDR3 reads CASSSRDGELFF. The CDR3 region has the DNA TGTGCCAGCAGCTCGAGGGACGGGGAGCTGTTTTTT.

V is TRBV29-1 and J is TRBJ1-2; 8 bases line up with TRBD1. J lost 8 bases, V lost 7 bases, and 12 bases had no gene match. The CDR3 loop spans 13 amino acids. Germline values: CDR1 SQVTM, CDR2 ANQGSEA. The CDR3 sequence: CSALTQGAKGYTF. CDR3 sequence (DNA): TGCAGCGCCCTGACCCAGGGGGCCAAAGGCTACACCTTC. The full variable domain, in which reference TRBV29-1 and TRBJ1-2 provide the parts outside the CDR3, is SAVISQKPSRDICQRGTSLTIQCQVDSQVTMMFWYRQQPGQSLTLIATANQGSEATYESGFVIDKFPISRPNLTFSTLTVSNMSPEDSSIYLCSALTQGAKGYTFGSGTRLTVV.

This clone was picked up one time. The junction differs from germline at one of its ends, possibly a read error. The V gene is TRBV5-4, the J gene TRBJ2-5; possibly TRBD1 for D (6 bases). Germline V gene sequence: CDR1 SGHNT, CDR2 YYREEE (reference sequence). The CDR3 spans 13 residues. DNA of the CDR3: TGTGCCAGCAGCTTGGCCGCAGAGGGGGTCGATGACTTC. Its translation: CASSLAAEGVDDF.

The CDR3 is CASSLNGLADHNEQFF. CDR3 bases: TGTGCCAGCAGCTTGAATGGGCTAGCGGACCACAATGAGCAGTTCTTC. The chain recombines TRBV7-8 with TRBJ2-1; TRBD2 matches at 7 bases. V gave up 3 bases and J gave up 5 bases; unmatched junction bases: 10. The germline CDR1 and CDR2 sequences are SGHVS and FQNEAQ. The CDR3 is 16 amino acids.